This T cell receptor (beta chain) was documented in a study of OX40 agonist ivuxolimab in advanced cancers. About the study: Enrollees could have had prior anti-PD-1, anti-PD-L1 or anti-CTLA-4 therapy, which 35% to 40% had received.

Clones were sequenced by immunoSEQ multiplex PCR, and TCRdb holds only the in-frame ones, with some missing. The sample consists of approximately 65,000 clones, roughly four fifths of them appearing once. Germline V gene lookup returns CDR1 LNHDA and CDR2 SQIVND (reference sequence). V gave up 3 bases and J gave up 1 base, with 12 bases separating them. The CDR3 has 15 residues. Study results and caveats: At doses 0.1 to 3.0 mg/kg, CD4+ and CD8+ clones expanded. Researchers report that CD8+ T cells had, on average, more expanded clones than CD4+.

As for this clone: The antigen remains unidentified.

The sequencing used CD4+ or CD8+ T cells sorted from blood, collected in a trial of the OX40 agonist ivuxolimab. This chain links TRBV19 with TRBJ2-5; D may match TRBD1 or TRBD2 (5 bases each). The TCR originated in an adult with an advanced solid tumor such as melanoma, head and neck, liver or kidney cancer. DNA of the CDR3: TGTGCCAGTAGTATCCCTGGGACCATCCAAGAGACCCAGTACTTC. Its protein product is CASSIPGTIQETQYF.